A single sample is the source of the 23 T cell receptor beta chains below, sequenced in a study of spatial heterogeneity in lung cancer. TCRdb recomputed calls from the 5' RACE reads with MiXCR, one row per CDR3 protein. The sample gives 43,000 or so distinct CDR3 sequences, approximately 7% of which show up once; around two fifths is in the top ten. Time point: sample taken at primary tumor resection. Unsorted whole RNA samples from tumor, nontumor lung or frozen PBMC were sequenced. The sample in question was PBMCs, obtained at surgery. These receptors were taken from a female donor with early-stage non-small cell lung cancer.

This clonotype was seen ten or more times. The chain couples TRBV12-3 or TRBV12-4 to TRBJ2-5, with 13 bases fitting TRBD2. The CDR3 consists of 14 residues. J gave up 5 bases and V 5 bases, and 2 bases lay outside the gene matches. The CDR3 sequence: CASSGTSGIETQYF. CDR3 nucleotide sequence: TGTGCCAGCAGTGGGACTAGCGGGATTGAGACCCAGTACTTC.

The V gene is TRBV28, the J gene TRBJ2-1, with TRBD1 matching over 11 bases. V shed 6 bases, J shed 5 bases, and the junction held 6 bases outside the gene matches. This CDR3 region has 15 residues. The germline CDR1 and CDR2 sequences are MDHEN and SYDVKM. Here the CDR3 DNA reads TGTGCCAGCAGGCCCGGGACAGGGGGGAACAATGAGCAGTTCTTC. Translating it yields CASRPGTGGNNEQFF.

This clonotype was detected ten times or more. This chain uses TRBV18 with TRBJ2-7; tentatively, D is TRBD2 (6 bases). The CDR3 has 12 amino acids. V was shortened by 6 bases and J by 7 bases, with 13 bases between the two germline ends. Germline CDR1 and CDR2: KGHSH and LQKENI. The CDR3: CASSLGGREQYF. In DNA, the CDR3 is TGTGCCAGCTCCCTCGGGGGAAGGGAGCAGTACTTC. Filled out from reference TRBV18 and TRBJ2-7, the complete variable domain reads NAGVMQNPRHLVRRRGQEARLRCSPMKGHSHVYWYRQLPEEGLKFMVYLQKENIIDESGMPKERFSAEFPKEGPSILRIQQVVRGDSAAYFCASSLGGREQYFGPGTRLTVT.

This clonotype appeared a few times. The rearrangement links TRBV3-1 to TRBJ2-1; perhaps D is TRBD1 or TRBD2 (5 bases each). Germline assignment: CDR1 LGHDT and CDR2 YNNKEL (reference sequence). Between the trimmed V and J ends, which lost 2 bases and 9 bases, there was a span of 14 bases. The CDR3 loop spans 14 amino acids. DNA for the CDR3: TGTGCCAGCAGCCAAAACGGGAAGGGGAGTGAGCAGTTCTTC. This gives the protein CASSQNGKGSEQFF.

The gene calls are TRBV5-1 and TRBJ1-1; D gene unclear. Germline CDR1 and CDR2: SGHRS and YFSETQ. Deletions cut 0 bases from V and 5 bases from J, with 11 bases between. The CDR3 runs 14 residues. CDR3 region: CASSLEGRGTEAFF. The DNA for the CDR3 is TGCGCCAGCAGCTTGGAAGGCCGTGGAACTGAAGCTTTCTTT.

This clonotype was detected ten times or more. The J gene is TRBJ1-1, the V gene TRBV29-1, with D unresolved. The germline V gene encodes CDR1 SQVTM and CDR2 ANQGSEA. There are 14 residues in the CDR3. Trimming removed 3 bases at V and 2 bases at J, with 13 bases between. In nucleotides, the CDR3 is TGCAGCGTTGATAGAAGGGCCCTAAACACTGAAGCTTTCTTT. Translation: CSVDRRALNTEAFF.

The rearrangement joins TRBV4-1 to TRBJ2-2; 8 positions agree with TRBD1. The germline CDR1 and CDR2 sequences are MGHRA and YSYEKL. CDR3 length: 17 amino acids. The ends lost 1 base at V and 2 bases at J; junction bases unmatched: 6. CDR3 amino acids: CASSQGPGTGNTGELFF. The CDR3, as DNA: TGCGCCAGCAGCCAAGGACCCGGGACAGGCAACACCGGGGAGCTGTTTTTT.

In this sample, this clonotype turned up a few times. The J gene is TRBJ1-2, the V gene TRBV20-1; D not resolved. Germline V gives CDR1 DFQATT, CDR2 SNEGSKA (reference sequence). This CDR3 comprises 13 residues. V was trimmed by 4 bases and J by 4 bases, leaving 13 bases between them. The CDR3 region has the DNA TGCAGTGCTATCTGGGCCATCGCCTATGGCTACACCTTC. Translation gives CSAIWAIAYGYTF.

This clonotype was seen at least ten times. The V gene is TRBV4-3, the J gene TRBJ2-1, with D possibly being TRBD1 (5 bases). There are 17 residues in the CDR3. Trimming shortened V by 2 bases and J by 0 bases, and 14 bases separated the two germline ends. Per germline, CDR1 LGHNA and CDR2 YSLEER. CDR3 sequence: CASSQPTGSSSYNEQFF. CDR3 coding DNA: TGCGCCAGCAGCCAACCTACAGGTTCCAGCTCCTACAATGAGCAGTTCTTC.

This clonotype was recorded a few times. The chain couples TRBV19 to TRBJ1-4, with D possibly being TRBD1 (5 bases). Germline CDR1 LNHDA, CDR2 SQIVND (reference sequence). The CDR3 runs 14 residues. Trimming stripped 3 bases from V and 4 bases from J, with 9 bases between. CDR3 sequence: CASSMGQGNEKLFF. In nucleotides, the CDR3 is TGTGCCAGTAGTATGGGGCAGGGTAATGAAAAACTGTTTTTT.

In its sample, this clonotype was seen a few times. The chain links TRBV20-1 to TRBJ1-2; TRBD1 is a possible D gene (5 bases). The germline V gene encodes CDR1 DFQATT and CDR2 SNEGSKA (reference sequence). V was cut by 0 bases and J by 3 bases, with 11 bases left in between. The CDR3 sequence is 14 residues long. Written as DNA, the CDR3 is TGCAGTGCTAGAGATGGGGAGGGGCACTATGGCTACACCTTC. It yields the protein CSARDGEGHYGYTF.

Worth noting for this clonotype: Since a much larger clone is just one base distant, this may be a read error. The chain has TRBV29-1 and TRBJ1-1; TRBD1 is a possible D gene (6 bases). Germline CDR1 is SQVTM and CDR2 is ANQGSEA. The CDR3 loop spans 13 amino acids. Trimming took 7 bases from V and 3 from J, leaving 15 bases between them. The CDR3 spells CSASQGTDTEAFF. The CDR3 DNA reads TGCAGCGCCTCACAGGGAACGGACACTGAAGCTTTCTTT.

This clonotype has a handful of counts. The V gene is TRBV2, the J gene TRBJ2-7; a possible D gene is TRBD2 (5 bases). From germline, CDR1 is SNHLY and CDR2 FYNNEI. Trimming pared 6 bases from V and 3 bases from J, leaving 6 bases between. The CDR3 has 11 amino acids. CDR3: CASRGVYEQYF. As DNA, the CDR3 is TGTGCCAGCAGGGGAGTCTACGAGCAGTACTTC.

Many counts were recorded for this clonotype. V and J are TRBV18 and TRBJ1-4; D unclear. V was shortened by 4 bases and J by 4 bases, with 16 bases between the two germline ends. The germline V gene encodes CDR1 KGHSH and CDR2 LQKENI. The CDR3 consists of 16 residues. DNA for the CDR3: TGTGCCAGCTCACTTCGCCCTGTTTCCATTAATGAAAAACTGTTTTTT. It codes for CASSLRPVSINEKLFF.

The CDR3 is CASSQEAGGADTQYF. The CDR3 DNA follows: TGCGCCAGCAGCCAAGAGGCGGGGGGTGCAGATACGCAGTATTTT. The V call is TRBV4-3, the J call TRBJ2-3; 8 nucleotides agree with TRBD2. Germline assignment: CDR1 LGHNA and CDR2 YSLEER. This CDR3 spans 15 amino acids. V was pared by 0 bases and J by 4 bases, with 3 bases of the junction left unmatched.

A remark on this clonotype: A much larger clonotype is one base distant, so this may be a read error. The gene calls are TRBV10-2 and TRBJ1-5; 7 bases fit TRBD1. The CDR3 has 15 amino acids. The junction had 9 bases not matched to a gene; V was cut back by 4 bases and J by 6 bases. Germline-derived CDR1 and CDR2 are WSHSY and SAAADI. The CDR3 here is CASSGTDRVFQPQHF. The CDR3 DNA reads TGCGCCAGCAGTGGGACTGACAGGGTATTTCAGCCCCAGCATTTT.

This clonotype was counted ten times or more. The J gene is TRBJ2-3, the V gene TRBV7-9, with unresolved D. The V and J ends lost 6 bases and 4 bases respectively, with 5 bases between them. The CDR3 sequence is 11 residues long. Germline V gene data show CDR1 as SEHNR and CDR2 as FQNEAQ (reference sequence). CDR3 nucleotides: TGTGCCAGCAGTCGGTCAGATACGCAGTATTTT. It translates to CASSRSDTQYF.

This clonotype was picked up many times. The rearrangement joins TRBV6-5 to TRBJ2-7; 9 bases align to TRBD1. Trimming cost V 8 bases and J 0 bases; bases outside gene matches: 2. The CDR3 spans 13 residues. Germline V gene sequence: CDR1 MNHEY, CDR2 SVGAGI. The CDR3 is CASGTGNSYEQYF. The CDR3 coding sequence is TGTGCCAGCGGGACAGGGAACTCCTACGAGCAGTACTTC.

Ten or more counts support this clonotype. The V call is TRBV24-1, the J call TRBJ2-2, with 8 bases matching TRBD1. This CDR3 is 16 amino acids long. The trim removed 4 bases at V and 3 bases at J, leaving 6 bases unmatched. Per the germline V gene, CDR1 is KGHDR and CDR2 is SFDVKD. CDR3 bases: TGTGCCACCAGTGACCCCACAGGGGGAGACACCGGGGAGCTGTTTTTT. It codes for CATSDPTGGDTGELFF.

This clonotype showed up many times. The DNA of the CDR3 is TGTGCCACCAGCAGGACAGGGAATTCACCCCTCCACTTT. This encodes CATSRTGNSPLHF. The rearrangement links TRBV15 to TRBJ1-6, with 7 bases lining up with TRBD1. The CDR3 runs 13 residues. Trimming at V came to 3 bases and at J to 7 bases, leaving 0 bases not matched to a gene. Looked up from germline, CDR1 is LNHNV and CDR2 is YYDKDF (reference sequence).

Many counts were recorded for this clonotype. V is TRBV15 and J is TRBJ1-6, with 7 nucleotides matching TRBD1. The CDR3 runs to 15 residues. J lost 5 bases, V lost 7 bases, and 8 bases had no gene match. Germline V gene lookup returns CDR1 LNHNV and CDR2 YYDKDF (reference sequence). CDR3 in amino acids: CATTRRQGNNSPLHF. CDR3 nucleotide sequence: TGTGCCACCACTAGGAGACAGGGCAATAATTCACCCCTCCACTTT.

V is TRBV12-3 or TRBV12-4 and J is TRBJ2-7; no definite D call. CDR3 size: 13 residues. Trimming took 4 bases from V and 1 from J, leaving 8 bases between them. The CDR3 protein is CASSYTASYEQYF. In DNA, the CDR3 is TGTGCCAGCAGTTATACAGCGTCCTACGAGCAGTACTTC.

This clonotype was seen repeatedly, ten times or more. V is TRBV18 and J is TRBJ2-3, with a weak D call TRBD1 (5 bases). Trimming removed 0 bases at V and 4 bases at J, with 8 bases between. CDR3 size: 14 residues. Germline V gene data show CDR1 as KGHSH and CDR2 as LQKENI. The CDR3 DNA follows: TGTGCCAGCTCACCACCACCAGGGTCAGATACGCAGTATTTT. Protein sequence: CASSPPPGSDTQYF.